Sequencing of this T cell receptor beta chain was carried out in a study of graft-versus-host responses after intestinal transplantation. Study information: All recipients got anti-thymocyte globulin induction, then tacrolimus and steroids for 3 to 4 years.

This CDR3 region has 13 residues. Germline V gene lookup returns CDR1 SGHRS and CDR2 YFSETQ. The germline V and J ends were trimmed by 4 bases and 2 bases, with 8 bases remaining between them. This clone was counted a few times. Antigen unknown. This table comes from immunoSEQ multiplex PCR, and its TCRdb copy is limited to in-frame clones, with some not included. The sample carries around 9,300 clones, more than 75% recorded once. Study conclusions and caveats: Some GvH clones appeared in ileal mucosa or blood before recipient bone marrow. Allograft clonal ratios (graft-versus-host to host-versus-graft) were high in patients who had graft-donor T cell macrochimerism.

The specimen comprised PBMCs, sampled just over 42 days after intestinal transplant. The receptor was isolated from a human patient who received an intestinal transplant, so some T cells may come from the graft donor. The chain is built from TRBV5-1 and TRBJ2-3; D remains unclear. CDR3 in amino acids: CASSPDPTDTQYF. CDR3 nucleotides: TGCGCCAGCAGCCCCGACCCCACAGATACGCAGTATTTT.